This T cell receptor (beta chain) is from a study of CD4 T cells in relation to SARS-CoV-2 and coronaviruses. Overall study context: Crossreactive spike epitopes shared across donors were mapped to their HLA restriction. Overall study results and limits: Memory recall responses, not primary responses primed in culture, are what the assay detects. In roughly 60% of donors, memory CD4+ clonotypes crossrecognized SARS-CoV-2 and at least one common cold coronavirus spike. No donor gave both pre-pandemic and post-infection samples.

As regards this clone: Its antigen is still unknown.

Repertoires were generated with immunoSEQ multiplex PCR, while TCRdb's copy carries only in-frame clones and drops some. The sample carries under 70,000 clones, roughly 88% recorded once. CD4+ T cells from unexposed donors were obtained before the COVID-19 pandemic (2011-2018). Material: memory CD4+ T cells from PBMCs. The clonotype originates from a human donor in good health.

The CDR3 coding sequence is TGTGCCAGCAGTTCTCCCCGGGGACAGGGCGGAGAGACCCAGTACTTC. It codes for CASSSPRGQGGETQYF. The chain carries TRBV27 and TRBJ2-5, with 9 bases matching TRBD1. This CDR3 contains 16 residues. Germline V CDR1 and CDR2: MNHEY, SMNVEV (reference sequence). With 4 bases clipped from V and 4 bases from J, the junction kept 10 bases outside the gene matches.